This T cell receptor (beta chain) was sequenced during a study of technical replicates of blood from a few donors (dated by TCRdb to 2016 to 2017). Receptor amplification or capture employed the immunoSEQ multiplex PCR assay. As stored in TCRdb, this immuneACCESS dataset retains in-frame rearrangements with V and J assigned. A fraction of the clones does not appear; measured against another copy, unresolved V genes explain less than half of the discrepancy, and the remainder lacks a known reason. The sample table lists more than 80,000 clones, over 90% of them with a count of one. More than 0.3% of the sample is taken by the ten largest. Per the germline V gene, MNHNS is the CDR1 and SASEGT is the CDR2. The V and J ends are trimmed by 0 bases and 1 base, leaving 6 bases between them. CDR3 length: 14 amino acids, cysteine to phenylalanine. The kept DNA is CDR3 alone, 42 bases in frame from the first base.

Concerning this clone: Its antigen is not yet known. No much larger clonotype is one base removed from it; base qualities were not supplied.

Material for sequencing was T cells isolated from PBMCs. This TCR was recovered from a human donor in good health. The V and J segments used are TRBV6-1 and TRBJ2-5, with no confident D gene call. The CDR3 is CASSEAYSQETQYF. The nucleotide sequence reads TGTGCCAGCAGTGAAGCTTACAGCCAAGAGACCCAGTACTTC.